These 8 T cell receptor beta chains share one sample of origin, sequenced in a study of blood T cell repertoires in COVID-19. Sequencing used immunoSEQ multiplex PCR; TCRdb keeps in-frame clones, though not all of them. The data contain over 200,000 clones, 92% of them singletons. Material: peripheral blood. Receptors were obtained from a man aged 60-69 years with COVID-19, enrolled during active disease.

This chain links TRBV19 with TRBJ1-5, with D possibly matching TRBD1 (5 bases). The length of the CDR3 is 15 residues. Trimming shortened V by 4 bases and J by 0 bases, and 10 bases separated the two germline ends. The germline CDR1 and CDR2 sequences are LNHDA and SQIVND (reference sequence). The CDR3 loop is CASSKQDLSNQPQHF. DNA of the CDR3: TGTGCCAGTAGTAAACAGGACCTTAGCAATCAGCCCCAGCATTTT.

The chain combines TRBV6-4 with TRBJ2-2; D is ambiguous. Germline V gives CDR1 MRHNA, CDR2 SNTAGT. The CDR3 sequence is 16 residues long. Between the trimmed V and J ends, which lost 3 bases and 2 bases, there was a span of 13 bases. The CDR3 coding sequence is TGTGCCAGCAGTGAAAAAAGTACAGCTAACACCGGGGAGCTGTTTTTT. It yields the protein CASSEKSTANTGELFF.

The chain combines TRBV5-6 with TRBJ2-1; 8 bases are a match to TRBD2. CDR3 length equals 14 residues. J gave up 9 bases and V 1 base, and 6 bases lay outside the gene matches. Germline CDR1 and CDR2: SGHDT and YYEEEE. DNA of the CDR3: TGTGCCAGCAGCTTGACGGGAGGGCGGCGTGAGCAGTTCTTC. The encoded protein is CASSLTGGRREQFF.

For the CDR3, the DNA is TGTGCCAGCAGTGAAGCGCATCACAGGGGGGACGGCTACACCTTC. As protein: CASSEAHHRGDGYTF. This chain links TRBV6-1 with TRBJ1-2; 8 nucleotides agree with TRBD1. V shed 0 bases and J 8 bases; nucleotides not matched to a gene: 8. From germline, CDR1 is MNHNS and CDR2 SASEGT. This CDR3 contains 15 residues.

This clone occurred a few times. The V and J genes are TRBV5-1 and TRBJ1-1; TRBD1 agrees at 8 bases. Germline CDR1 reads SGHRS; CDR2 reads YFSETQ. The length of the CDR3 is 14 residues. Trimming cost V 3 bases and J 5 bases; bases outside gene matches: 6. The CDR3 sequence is CASSWDRRGTEAFF. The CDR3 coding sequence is TGCGCCAGCAGCTGGGACAGGCGAGGTACTGAAGCTTTCTTT.

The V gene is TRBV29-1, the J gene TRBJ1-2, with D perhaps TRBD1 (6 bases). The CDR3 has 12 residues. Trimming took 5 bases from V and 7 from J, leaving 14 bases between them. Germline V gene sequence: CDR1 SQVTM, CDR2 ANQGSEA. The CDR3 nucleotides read TGCAGCGTTCCCGGGACACGGTTTGGCTACACCTTC. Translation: CSVPGTRFGYTF.

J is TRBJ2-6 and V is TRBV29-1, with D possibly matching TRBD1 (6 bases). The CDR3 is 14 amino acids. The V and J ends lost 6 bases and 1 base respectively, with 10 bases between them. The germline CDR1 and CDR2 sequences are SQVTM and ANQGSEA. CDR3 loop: CSVATGSGANVLTF. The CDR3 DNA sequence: TGCAGCGTGGCAACAGGGTCTGGGGCCAACGTCCTGACTTTC.

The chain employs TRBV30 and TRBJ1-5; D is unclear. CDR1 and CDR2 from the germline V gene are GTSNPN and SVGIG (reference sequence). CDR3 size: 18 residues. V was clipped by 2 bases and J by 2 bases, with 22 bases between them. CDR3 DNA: TGTGCCTGGAGTTTAGGAGGGCGGGGTGGGAATGGCAATCAGCCCCAGCATTTT. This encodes CAWSLGGRGGNGNQPQHF.